The 30 T cell receptor beta chains in this list originate from one sample, sequenced in a study of blood T cells in healthy people across ages. A sample-barcoded 5' primer and a J-beta primer mix were used in a second PCR of roughly 7 to 11 cycles. Via MiXCR, TCRdb re-called the 5' RACE reads, giving one row per CDR3 protein. The sample shows around 1.5 million distinct CDR3 sequences, approximately 63% of them seen only once. Sequences were obtained from blood. Receptor source: a young man in good health.

The chain uses TRBV29-1 and TRBJ2-7; 9 bases are a match to TRBD1. J gave up 5 bases and V 8 bases, and 4 bases lay outside the gene matches. CDR3 size: 11 residues. Germline-derived CDR1 and CDR2 are SQVTM and ANQGSEA. CDR3 nucleotide sequence: TGCAGCCGGGACAGGGTCAACGAGCAGTACTTC. Its protein is CSRDRVNEQYF.

This sequence joins TRBV18 and TRBJ1-2; TRBD1 aligns across 8 bases. The V segment lost 2 bases and the J segment 4 bases; nucleotides outside the gene matches: 9. The CDR3 runs 16 residues. Germline V gene sequence: CDR1 KGHSH, CDR2 LQKENI. CDR3 sequence: CASSPGEQGEGYGYTF. In nucleotides, the CDR3 is TGTGCCAGCTCACCAGGGGAACAGGGGGAAGGCTATGGCTACACCTTC.

The V and J genes are TRBV6-2 or TRBV6-3 and TRBJ1-1; D gene unclear. The CDR3 spans 15 residues. Looked up from germline, CDR1 is MNHEY and CDR2 is SVGEGT. V was clipped by 6 bases and J by 5 bases, with 19 bases between them. The CDR3, as DNA: TGTGCCAGCAGGCAACGGGCCGGGGTTGGGACTGAAGCTTTCTTT. Residues: CASRQRAGVGTEAFF.

In this sample, this clonotype turned up once. V and J are TRBV6-5 and TRBJ1-2, with D maybe TRBD1 (5 bases). V shed 7 bases and J shed 8 bases, with 14 bases lying between them. The CDR3 runs 12 residues. Germline-derived CDR1 and CDR2 are MNHEY and SVGAGI. The CDR3 DNA reads TGTGCCAGCACCAACCCATGGGGGGGCTACACCTTC. It translates to CASTNPWGGYTF.

With respect to this clonotype: Germline and junction disagree at one end, which may indicate a read error. The rearrangement links TRBV5-1 to TRBJ2-1; D may be TRBD2 (5 bases). Germline V CDR1 and CDR2: SGHRS, YFSETQ. The CDR3 has 15 amino acids. CDR3 sequence (DNA): TGCGCCAGCAGCTTGAGCGGAGTTTCCTACAATGGGCAGTTCTTC. It encodes CASSLSGVSYNGQFF.

The chain has TRBV7-6 and TRBJ2-1, with D perhaps TRBD1 (6 bases). Germline V CDR1 and CDR2: SGHVS, FNYEAQ. This CDR3 is built from 13 residues. The V and J ends lost 5 bases and 10 bases respectively, with 15 bases between them. The CDR3 region has the DNA TGTGCCAGCAGCCCCATTAGTACAGGGGAGCAGTTCTTC. Its translation is CASSPISTGEQFF.

The chain carries TRBV29-1 and TRBJ2-4; TRBD1 aligns across 7 bases. The J call is in doubt because the DNA end fits TRBJ2-5 better. From germline, CDR1 is SQVTM and CDR2 ANQGSEA. This CDR3 region has 12 residues. The CDR3 region has the DNA TGCAGCGTGAGACAGGGTAGGGGGACCCAGTACTTC. Its protein product is CSVRQGRGTQYF.

V and J are TRBV4-2 and TRBJ2-7; 8 nucleotides agree with TRBD1. Unmatched junction bases numbered 13, after V lost 0 bases and J lost 6 bases. The CDR3 length is 17 residues. CDR1 and CDR2 (germline): LGHNA, YNFKEQ. CDR3 residues: CASSQDMGQAPPGEQYF. CDR3 sequence (DNA): TGTGCCAGCAGCCAAGATATGGGACAGGCTCCCCCAGGCGAGCAGTACTTC.

This rearrangement joins TRBV5-1 to TRBJ2-5; D gene ambiguous. The CDR3 consists of 15 residues. The V and J ends lost 1 base and 0 bases respectively, with 10 bases between them. Germline assignment: CDR1 SGHRS and CDR2 YFSETQ. CDR3 residues: CASSLFGSHQETQYF. In DNA, the CDR3 is TGCGCCAGCAGCTTGTTCGGTTCTCACCAAGAGACCCAGTACTTC.

The chain joins TRBV4-3 to TRBJ2-5, with 13 bases fitting TRBD2. The V and J ends lost 2 bases and 11 bases, in that order; junction bases with no gene match: 8. Germline V gene lookup returns CDR1 LGHNA and CDR2 YSLEER. The CDR3 spans 15 residues. The DNA for the CDR3 is TGCGCCAGCAGCCAAACTAGCGGGGGGGGAAATGAGCAGTACTTC. Translating it yields CASSQTSGGGNEQYF.

The chain combines TRBV12-3 or TRBV12-4 with TRBJ2-1; no clear D gene. The CDR3 totals 14 residues. The V gene lost 3 bases and the J gene lost 7 bases, with 13 bases spanning the gap. Here the CDR3 reads CASSFRPERNEQFF. The CDR3 DNA is TGTGCCAGCAGTTTTCGGCCAGAAAGGAATGAGCAGTTCTTC.

The genes are TRBV29-1 and TRBJ2-1; TRBD2 is a possible D gene (6 bases). With the DNA end fitting TRBJ2-7 better, the J assignment may be wrong. The CDR3 covers 14 residues. Germline V gene sequence: CDR1 SQVTM, CDR2 ANQGSEA. Here the CDR3 reads CSVGKPDGSNEQYF. The CDR3 DNA reads TGCAGCGTTGGTAAGCCGGACGGGAGCAACGAGCAGTACTTC.

V gene TRBV27 combines with J gene TRBJ1-2, with D tentatively TRBD1 (5 bases). The V gene's germline CDR1 is MNHEY and CDR2 SMNVEV (reference sequence). This CDR3 is built from 14 residues. Trimming took off 9 bases at V and 4 bases at J, with 18 bases between the two ends. The DNA for the CDR3 is TGTGCCAGGCACCCACATGGGACCATCTATGGCTACACCTTC. The encoded protein is CARHPHGTIYGYTF.

The rearrangement uses TRBV9 and TRBJ2-7, with D perhaps TRBD1 (6 bases). Germline CDR1 and CDR2: SGDLS and YYNGEE. Trimming shortened V by 0 bases and J by 6 bases, and 13 bases separated the two germline ends. This CDR3 region has 14 residues. The CDR3: CASSVDPGAGEQYF. The CDR3 DNA sequence: TGTGCCAGCAGCGTAGATCCAGGGGCAGGCGAGCAGTACTTC.

The chain uses TRBV12-3 or TRBV12-4 and TRBJ2-3, with a weak D call TRBD2 (6 bases). V was cut by 1 base and J by 14 bases, with 13 bases left in between. The CDR3 covers 12 residues. This CDR3 reads CASSLGLGEAYF. CDR3 nucleotide sequence: TGTGCCAGCAGTTTAGGACTAGGGGAGGCGTATTTT.

This clonotype is a singleton in its sample. V gene TRBV6-6 combines with J gene TRBJ2-5; 10 bases map to TRBD1. The trim removed 5 bases at V and 9 bases at J, leaving 9 bases unmatched. Per the germline V gene, CDR1 is MNHNY and CDR2 is SVGAGI (reference sequence). The CDR3 is made up of 14 amino acids. CDR3 amino acids: CASSPGTGVTAQYF. As DNA, the CDR3 is TGTGCCAGCAGTCCCGGGACAGGGGTCACGGCCCAGTACTTC.

This clonotype came up a few times. The chain couples TRBV5-5 to TRBJ2-7, with 8 bases aligning to TRBD2. From germline, CDR1 is SGHKS and CDR2 YYEKEE (reference sequence). The CDR3 loop spans 15 amino acids. V dropped 3 bases and J dropped 2; count of bases not matched to a gene: 7. Written as DNA, the CDR3 is TGTGCCAGCAGCTCCAATAGCGGGACCGCCTACGAGCAGTACTTC. Translation gives CASSSNSGTAYEQYF.

The rearrangement uses TRBV6-6 and TRBJ2-7; 8 bases line up with TRBD1. The CDR3 is 14 amino acids. After removal of 4 bases from V and 5 bases from J, the junction contained 7 bases not matched to a gene. Looked up from germline, CDR1 is MNHNY and CDR2 is SVGAGI (reference sequence). The CDR3 region has the DNA TGTGCCAGCAGTTTCAACAGGGGGACGGACGAGCAGTACTTC. Its protein product is CASSFNRGTDEQYF.

The V call is TRBV10-3, the J call TRBJ2-2; no definite D call. There are 13 residues in the CDR3. The germline V gene has CDR1 ENHRY and CDR2 SYGVKD. The V gene lost 6 bases and the J gene lost 3 bases, with 8 bases spanning the gap. CDR3 residues: CAIRNGDTGELFF. Written as DNA, the CDR3 is TGTGCCATCAGGAATGGAGACACCGGGGAGCTGTTTTTT.

This clonotype appeared a few times. This rearrangement joins TRBV4-1 to TRBJ2-5; 10 bases agree with TRBD2. The CDR3 contains 16 residues. Germline CDR1 and CDR2: MGHRA and YSYEKL. V was pared by 3 bases and J by 2 bases, with 6 bases of the junction left unmatched. This CDR3 reads CASSQELAGWQETQYF. The CDR3 coding sequence is TGCGCCAGCAGCCAGGAACTAGCGGGGTGGCAAGAGACCCAGTACTTC.

The rearrangement joins TRBV5-1 to TRBJ2-7; 10 bases align to TRBD1. The V gene's germline CDR1 is SGHRS and CDR2 YFSETQ. J lost 3 bases, V lost 6 bases, and 9 bases had no gene match. The CDR3 contains 15 residues. In nucleotides, the CDR3 is TGCGCCAGCATCAACCGGGACAGGGGATTCTACGAGCAGTACTTC. It translates to CASINRDRGFYEQYF.

The rearrangement uses TRBV9 and TRBJ1-1; 7 positions agree with TRBD1. Germline CDR1 is SGDLS and CDR2 is YYNGEE. The CDR3 totals 14 residues. V shed 1 base and J 6 bases; nucleotides not matched to a gene: 6. For the CDR3, the DNA is TGTGCCAGCAGCGTAAACACAGGGGTGGCTGAAGCTTTCTTT. It yields the protein CASSVNTGVAEAFF.

The chain couples TRBV6-1 to TRBJ1-6, with D possibly TRBD1 on 5 matching bases. The V and J ends lost 3 bases and 7 bases respectively, with 13 bases between them. CDR1 and CDR2 from the germline V gene are MNHNS and SASEGT. The CDR3 loop spans 15 amino acids. As DNA, the CDR3 is TGTGCCAGCAGTGAGGGGGACGGAGAAAATTCACCCCTCCACTTT. The encoded protein is CASSEGDGENSPLHF.

The chain combines TRBV7-2 with TRBJ2-3; TRBD1 aligns across 11 bases. The length of the CDR3 is 16 residues. The germline CDR1 and CDR2 sequences are SGHTA and FQGNSA. After removal of 4 bases from V and 2 bases from J, the junction contained 5 bases not matched to a gene. CDR3 amino acids: CASSWGQGGTTDTQYF. The CDR3 DNA reads as TGTGCCAGCAGCTGGGGACAGGGGGGTACCACAGATACGCAGTATTTT.

The count of this clonotype is one. J is TRBJ2-1 and V is TRBV7-2; TRBD2 might be the D (6 bases). The germline V gene has CDR1 SGHTA and CDR2 FQGNSA. The length of the CDR3 is 14 residues. Trimming cost V 8 bases and J 4 bases, with 15 bases left between them. The CDR3: CASLAGTQYNEQFF. CDR3 coding DNA: TGTGCCAGCCTGGCCGGGACTCAATACAATGAGCAGTTCTTC.

The V and J genes are TRBV11-2 and TRBJ2-7; the match to TRBD2 covers 7 bases. Near its end, the DNA agrees better with TRBJ2-5, so the J call may be wrong. CDR1 and CDR2 from the germline V gene are SGHAT and FQNNGV. The CDR3 totals 16 residues. Here the CDR3 reads CASSFEGTSVQETQYF. Written as DNA, the CDR3 is TGTGCCAGCAGCTTTGAGGGCACTAGCGTACAAGAGACCCAGTACTTC.

The rearrangement joins TRBV4-1 to TRBJ2-1; no clear D. The CDR3 has 13 residues. Germline V gene lookup returns CDR1 MGHRA and CDR2 YSYEKL. Deletions cut 1 base from V and 10 bases from J, with 11 bases between. The CDR3 region has the DNA TGCGCCAGCAGCCAAGCCCGGATCTTCGAGCAGTTCTTC. It codes for CASSQARIFEQFF.

This clonotype was detected only a few times. The V and J genes are TRBV30 and TRBJ2-7; D is undetermined. Trimming stripped 0 bases from V and 4 bases from J, with 13 bases between. Germline CDR1 is GTSNPN and CDR2 is SVGIG (reference sequence). The CDR3 has 14 amino acids. The CDR3: CAWSVGLDSYEQYF. The CDR3 DNA reads as TGTGCCTGGAGTGTCGGGCTAGATTCGTACGAGCAGTACTTC.

This chain links TRBV3-1 with TRBJ1-6; TRBD1 aligns across 7 bases. The CDR3 sequence is 21 residues long. Germline V gene data show CDR1 as LGHDT and CDR2 as YNNKEL (reference sequence). V lost 1 base to trimming and J lost 2 bases; unmatched junction nucleotides: 17. The CDR3 spells CASSQVLVEGQLDPYNSPLHF. CDR3 coding DNA: TGTGCCAGCAGCCAAGTCTTAGTGGAGGGACAGCTTGATCCCTATAATTCACCCCTCCACTTT.

The chain carries TRBV20-1 and TRBJ1-2; TRBD1 might be the D (5 bases). CDR1 is DFQATT and CDR2 is SNEGSKA in the germline V gene (reference sequence). The CDR3 runs to 17 residues. V lost 0 bases, J lost 0 bases, and 17 bases lay in between. The CDR3 sequence is CSARDPAGPATNYGYTF. The CDR3 region has the DNA TGCAGTGCTAGAGATCCGGCAGGGCCTGCTACTAACTATGGCTACACCTTC.